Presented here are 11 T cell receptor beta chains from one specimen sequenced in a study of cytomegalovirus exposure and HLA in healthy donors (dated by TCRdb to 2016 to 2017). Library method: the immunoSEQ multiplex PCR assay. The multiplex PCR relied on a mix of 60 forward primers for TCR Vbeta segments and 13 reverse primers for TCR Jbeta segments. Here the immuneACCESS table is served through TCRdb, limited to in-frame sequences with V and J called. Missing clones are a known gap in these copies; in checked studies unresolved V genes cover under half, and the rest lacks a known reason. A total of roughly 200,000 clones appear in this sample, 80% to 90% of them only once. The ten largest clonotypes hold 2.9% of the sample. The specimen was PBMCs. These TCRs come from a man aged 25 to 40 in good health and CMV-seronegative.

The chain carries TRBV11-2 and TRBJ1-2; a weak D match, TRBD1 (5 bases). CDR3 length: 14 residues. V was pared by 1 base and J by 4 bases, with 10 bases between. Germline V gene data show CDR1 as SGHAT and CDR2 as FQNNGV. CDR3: CASSLGAGTYGYTF. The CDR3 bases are TGTGCCAGCAGCTTAGGAGCGGGGACCTATGGCTACACCTTC.

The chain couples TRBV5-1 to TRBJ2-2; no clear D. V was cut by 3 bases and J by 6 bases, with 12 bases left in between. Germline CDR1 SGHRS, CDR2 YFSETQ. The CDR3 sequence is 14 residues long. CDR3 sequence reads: CASSSSSVSGELFF. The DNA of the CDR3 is TGCGCCAGCAGCTCGTCCTCCGTATCCGGGGAGCTGTTTTTT.

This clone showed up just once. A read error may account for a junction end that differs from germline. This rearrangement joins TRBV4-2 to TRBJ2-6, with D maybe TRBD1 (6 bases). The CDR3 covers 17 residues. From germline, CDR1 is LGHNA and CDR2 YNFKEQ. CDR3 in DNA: TGTGCCAGCAGCCCACAGGGACAAGTCTCTGGGGCCAGCGTCCTGACTTTC. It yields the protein CASSPQGQVSGASVLTF.

The CDR3 here is CSAIEASGGIEQYF. The CDR3, as DNA: TGCAGCGCCATCGAAGCTAGCGGGGGAATCGAGCAGTACTTC. The chain couples TRBV29-1 to TRBJ2-7; 10 bases align to TRBD2. Trimming cost V 7 bases and J 6 bases; bases outside gene matches: 12. Germline values: CDR1 SQVTM, CDR2 ANQGSEA. The CDR3 has 14 amino acids.

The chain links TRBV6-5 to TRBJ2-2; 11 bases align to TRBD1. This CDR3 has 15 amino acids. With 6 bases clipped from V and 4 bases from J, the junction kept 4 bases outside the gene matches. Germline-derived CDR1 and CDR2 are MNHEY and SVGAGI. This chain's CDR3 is CASRRDRGITGELFF. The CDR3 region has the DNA TGTGCCAGCAGAAGGGACAGGGGGATCACCGGGGAGCTGTTTTTT.

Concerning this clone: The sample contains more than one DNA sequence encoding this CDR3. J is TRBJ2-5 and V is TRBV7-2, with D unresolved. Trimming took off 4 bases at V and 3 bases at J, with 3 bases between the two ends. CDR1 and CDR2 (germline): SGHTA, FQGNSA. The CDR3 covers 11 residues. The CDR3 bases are TGTGCCAGCAGCTCTGAAGAGACCCAGTACTTC. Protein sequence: CASSSEETQYF.

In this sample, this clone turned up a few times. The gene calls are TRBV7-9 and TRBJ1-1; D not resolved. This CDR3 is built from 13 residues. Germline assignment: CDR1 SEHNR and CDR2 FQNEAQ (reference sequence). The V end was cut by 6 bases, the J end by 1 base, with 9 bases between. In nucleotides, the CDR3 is TGTGCCAGCAGACCAACTAAGAACACTGAAGCTTTCTTT. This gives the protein CASRPTKNTEAFF.

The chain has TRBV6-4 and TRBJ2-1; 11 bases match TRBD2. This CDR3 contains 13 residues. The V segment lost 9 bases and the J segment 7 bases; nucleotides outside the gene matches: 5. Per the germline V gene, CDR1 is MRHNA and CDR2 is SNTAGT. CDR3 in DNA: TGTGCCAGGGTTAGCGGGGGGGGGAATGAGCAGTTCTTC. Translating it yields CARVSGGGNEQFF.

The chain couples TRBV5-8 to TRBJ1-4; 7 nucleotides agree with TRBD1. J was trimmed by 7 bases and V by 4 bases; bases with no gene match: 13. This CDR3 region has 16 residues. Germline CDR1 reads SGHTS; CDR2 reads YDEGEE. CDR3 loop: CASSAGQIRSGEKLFF. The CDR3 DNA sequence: TGTGCCAGCAGCGCGGGACAGATTCGGTCGGGTGAAAAACTGTTTTTT.

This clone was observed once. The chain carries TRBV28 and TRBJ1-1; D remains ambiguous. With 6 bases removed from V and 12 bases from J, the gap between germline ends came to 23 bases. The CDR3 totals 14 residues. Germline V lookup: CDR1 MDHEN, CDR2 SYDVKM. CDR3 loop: CASSPPRHRGMSFF. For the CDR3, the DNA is TGTGCCAGCAGCCCACCCCGGCATCGCGGGATGTCTTTCTTT. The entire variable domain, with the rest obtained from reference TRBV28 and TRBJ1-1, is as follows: DVKVTQSSRYLVKRTGEKVFLECVQDMDHENMFWYRQDPGLGLRLIYFSYDVKMKEKGDIPEGYSVSREKKERFSLILESASTNQTSMYLCASSPPRHRGMSFFGQGTRLTVV.

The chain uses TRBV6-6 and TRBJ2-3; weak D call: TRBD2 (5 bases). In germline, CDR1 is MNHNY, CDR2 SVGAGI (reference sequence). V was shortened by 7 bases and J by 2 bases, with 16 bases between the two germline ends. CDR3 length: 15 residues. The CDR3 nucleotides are TGTGCCAGCATAGATCGCGGGTTTTTCACAGATACGCAGTATTTT. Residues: CASIDRGFFTDTQYF.